This T cell receptor (beta chain) was obtained from a study of cytomegalovirus exposure and HLA in healthy donors. General study results and limits: The study assumed roughly uniform donor sequencing depth for presence/absence analyses. Upon later analysis, HLA-associated TCR beta chains proved more clonally expanded than other, equally common chains.

About this clone: What it binds is unknown.

The CDR3 is 15 amino acids. Trimming removed 7 bases at V and 6 bases at J, with 20 bases between. Germline V gene sequence: CDR1 SGHRS, CDR2 YFSETQ. The PCR employed 60 Vbeta primers together with 13 Jbeta primers. Assay: immunoSEQ multiplex PCR; the TCRdb copy retains only in-frame clones and omits some. The profile shows under 300,000 clones, around 90% of them singletons. The sample consisted of PBMCs. V usage is TRBV5-1 and J usage is TRBJ2-1, with TRBD2 as a possible D gene (7 bases). The receptor comes from a girl aged 2 to 9 in good health and CMV-seronegative. CDR3 in amino acids: CASGEGRGAVNEQFF. The DNA for the CDR3 is TGCGCCAGCGGAGAAGGACGGGGGGCCGTCAATGAGCAGTTCTTC.